This is a list of T cell receptor beta chains from one sample in a study of vaccination effects on CD4 cells after COVID-19. Here immunoSEQ multiplex PCR was the method, and the copy in TCRdb shows in-frame clones only, minus some. The sample yields tens of thousands of clones, around 68% seen once. No antigen is known for these receptors. The sample was CD4+ T cells from PBMCs cultured with SARS-CoV-2 spike peptides, taken before COVID-19 vaccination. Every receptor here comes from a human donor who received a COVID-19 vaccine. Both conserved end residues are part of each CDR3. The D gene is left open where the match is weak. Clone sizes are given selectively: once, few, many, or a class where the clone is expanded.

J gene: TRBJ1-1; D gene: TRBD1; clone size: once; V gene: TRBV30; CDR3 DNA: TGTGCCTGGAAGGGACAGGGGGCGTTTACTGAAGCTTTCTTT; CDR3 protein: CAWKGQGAFTEAFF
J gene: TRBJ1-2; D gene: .; clone size: .; V gene: TRBV12-3/TRBV12-4; CDR3 DNA: TGTGCCAGCAGCCGAGGGGTATTTGGCTACACCTTC; CDR3 protein: CASSRGVFGYTF
J gene: TRBJ1-6; D gene: .; clone size: few; V gene: TRBV15; CDR3 DNA: TGTGCCACCAGCAGGTCGTCCTATAATTCACCCCTCCACTTT; CDR3 protein: CATSRSSYNSPLHF
J gene: TRBJ2-5; D gene: .; clone size: .; V gene: TRBV28; CDR3 DNA: TGTGCCAGCAGTTTGAGTGGGCTGGCGGGGCCGCTAGAGACCCAGTACTTC; CDR3 protein: CASSLSGLAGPLETQYF
J gene: TRBJ2-7; D gene: .; clone size: .; V gene: TRBV7-2; CDR3 DNA: TGTGCCAGCAGCTTAATGACGGGAGCCCACGAGCAGTACTTC; CDR3 protein: CASSLMTGAHEQYF
J gene: TRBJ2-3; D gene: .; clone size: .; V gene: TRBV7-2; CDR3 DNA: TGTGCCAGCAGTGACAGGTCTAGCACAGATACGCAGTATTTT; CDR3 protein: CASSDRSSTDTQYF
J gene: TRBJ1-4; D gene: .; clone size: .; V gene: TRBV28; CDR3 DNA: TGTGCCAGCAGTTTGGACCGGGTTGAAAAACTGTTTTTT; CDR3 protein: CASSLDRVEKLFF
J gene: TRBJ1-3; D gene: .; clone size: few; V gene: TRBV7-6; CDR3 DNA: TGTGCCAGCAGCTTAGGGCGGGGTATAGGATCTGGAAACACCATATATTTT; CDR3 protein: CASSLGRGIGSGNTIYF
J gene: TRBJ2-2; D gene: TRBD2; clone size: few; V gene: TRBV27; CDR3 DNA: TGTGCCAGCAGTTTCACGACTCGCCCAGCGGGACTAATAGCCGGGGAGCTGTTTTTT; CDR3 protein: CASSFTTRPAGLIAGELFF
J gene: TRBJ2-7; D gene: TRBD1; clone size: .; V gene: TRBV9; CDR3 DNA: TGTGCCAGCACCCGGACAGGAACCTTTGAGGAGCAGTACTTC; CDR3 protein: CASTRTGTFEEQYF